This section outlines one T cell receptor beta chain sequence together with its context. As yet, its antigen is unknown. V lost 0 bases and J lost 8, with 14 bases in between. The CDR3 runs to 15 residues. In germline, CDR1 is LNHNV, CDR2 YYDKDF (reference sequence). Indicated treatment: oral pan-JAK inhibitor, 5-10 mg twice daily. Sorting separated CD4+ and CD8+ T cells out of PBMCs. As the sequencing template, cDNA was produced by extracting RNA and reverse transcribing it. Data came from immunoSEQ multiplex PCR; TCRdb stores just in-frame clones and leaves some out. The sample shows some 160,000 clones, 50% to 70% of them seen only once. This record belongs to a study of CD8+ T cells in alopecia areata. Whole-study findings and limits: Persistence of many expanded lesional clones was seen in scalp and blood during tofacitinib. Elevated clonality characterized lesional scalp relative to normal scalp, particularly in alopecia totalis/universalis.

This TCR derives from a human donor with alopecia areata. The material sequenced was CD4+ T cells sorted from blood, taken at week 4, from a patient treated with tofacitinib. The chain employs TRBV15 and TRBJ1-5; no clear D. The DNA of the CDR3 is TGTGCCACCAGCAGAGACCAGAGCTTAGCGGAGCCCCAGCATTTT. As protein: CATSRDQSLAEPQHF.